This T cell receptor (beta chain) was profiled in a study of shared clonotypes between healthy human individuals. Looking at the study overall: Samples came from two female and three male donors aged 18 to 49. Per donor, CD8 memory used one plate, CD8 naive used two, CD4 memory used three and CD4 naive used three. Study-wide results and limits: Roughly 5% was the fraction of naive CD4 clonotypes found shared across several donors. Clonotypes which were not shared had lower generation probabilities than clonotypes that all four donors shared.

Assay: immunoSEQ multiplex PCR; the TCRdb copy retains only in-frame clones and omits some. The data contain about 100,000 clones, about 67% of them singletons. Germline CDR1 is SNHLY and CDR2 is FYNNEI. V lost 6 bases to trimming and J lost 5 bases, with 9 bases between them. CDR3 length: 12 residues. This clone was seen a few times. Its target is unknown. This chain uses TRBV2 with TRBJ2-3; no definite D call. Sequenced input: memory CD8+ T cells sorted from blood. Subset given: CD45RO+ cells pooled with CCR7-negative TemRA cells. This sequence originates from a woman aged 25 to 45 in good health. This CDR3 is CASRGIGDTQYF. DNA for the CDR3: TGTGCCAGCAGGGGGATTGGAGATACGCAGTATTTT.